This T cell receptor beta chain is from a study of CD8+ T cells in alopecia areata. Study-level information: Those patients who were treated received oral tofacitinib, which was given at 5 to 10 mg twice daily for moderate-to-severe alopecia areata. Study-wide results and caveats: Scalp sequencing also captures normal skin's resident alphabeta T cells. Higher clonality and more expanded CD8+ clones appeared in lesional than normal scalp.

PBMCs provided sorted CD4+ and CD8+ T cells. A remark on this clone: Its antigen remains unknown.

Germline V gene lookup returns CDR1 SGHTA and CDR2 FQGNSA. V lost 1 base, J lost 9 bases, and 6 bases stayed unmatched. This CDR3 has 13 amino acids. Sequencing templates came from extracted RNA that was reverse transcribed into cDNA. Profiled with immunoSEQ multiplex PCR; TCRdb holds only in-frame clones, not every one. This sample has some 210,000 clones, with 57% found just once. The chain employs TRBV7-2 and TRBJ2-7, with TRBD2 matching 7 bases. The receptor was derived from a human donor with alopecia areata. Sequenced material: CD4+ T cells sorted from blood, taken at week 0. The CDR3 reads CASSLEASGGQYF. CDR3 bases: TGTGCCAGCAGCTTAGAGGCTAGCGGAGGGCAGTACTTC.